This is a list of T cell receptor beta chains from one sample in a study of T cell responses to AZD1222 COVID-19 vaccine. Generated by immunoSEQ multiplex PCR, the TCRdb table keeps only in-frame clones and is missing some. The sample includes around 130,000 clones, 89% of them seen just once. Source: peripheral blood, taken 28 days after the second AZD1222 dose. The receptors were gathered from an adult who received the AZD1222 COVID-19 vaccine. Each CDR3 is given with its conserved first and last residue. The order of the fields is D gene, clone size, J gene, V gene, CDR3 protein, CDR3 DNA. A D gene is named only where the DNA matches it firmly. Expanded clones are given a class, and other clones once, few, many or no size at all.

d_call: -
clone_size: -
j_call: TRBJ1-2
v_call: TRBV20-1
cdr3_aa: CSASRDTNNYGYTF
cdr3_nt: TGCAGTGCTAGTCGAGACACCAATAACTATGGCTACACCTTC

d_call: -
clone_size: once
j_call: TRBJ2-2
v_call: TRBV11-2
cdr3_aa: CASSLGLTNTGELFF
cdr3_nt: TGTGCCAGCAGCTTAGGGCTTACGAACACCGGGGAGCTGTTTTTT

d_call: -
clone_size: few
j_call: TRBJ1-1
v_call: TRBV11-1
cdr3_aa: CASSSSRGAEAFF
cdr3_nt: TGTGCCAGCAGCTCATCCCGGGGGGCTGAAGCTTTCTTT

d_call: -
clone_size: -
j_call: TRBJ1-2
v_call: TRBV5-1
cdr3_aa: CASRQGGGYTF
cdr3_nt: TGCGCCAGCAGACAGGGCGGGGGCTACACCTTC

d_call: -
clone_size: -
j_call: TRBJ1-4
v_call: TRBV12-3/TRBV12-4
cdr3_aa: CASSLSYEELFF
cdr3_nt: TGTGCCAGCAGTTTAAGTTACGAGGAACTGTTTTTT

d_call: -
clone_size: -
j_call: TRBJ2-1
v_call: TRBV27
cdr3_aa: CASSLRDSRNEQFF
cdr3_nt: TGTGCCAGCAGTTTGCGGGACAGTCGCAATGAGCAGTTCTTC

d_call: -
clone_size: -
j_call: TRBJ1-2
v_call: TRBV4-1
cdr3_aa: CASSQEGEAGYTF
cdr3_nt: TGCGCCAGCAGCCAAGAAGGAGAAGCCGGCTACACCTTC

d_call: TRBD1
clone_size: -
j_call: TRBJ2-1
v_call: TRBV7-6
cdr3_aa: CASSSRQTGNEQFF
cdr3_nt: TGTGCCAGCAGCTCCCGCCAGACAGGGAATGAGCAGTTCTTC

d_call: -
clone_size: -
j_call: TRBJ1-1
v_call: TRBV3-1/TRBV3-2
cdr3_aa: CASSQEGLNTEAFF
cdr3_nt: TGTGCCAGCAGCCAAGAAGGGCTGAACACTGAAGCTTTCTTT

d_call: -
clone_size: -
j_call: TRBJ1-5
v_call: TRBV7-2
cdr3_aa: CASSFTSGDQPQHF
cdr3_nt: TGTGCCAGCAGCTTCACTTCGGGGGATCAGCCCCAGCATTTT

d_call: TRBD2
clone_size: -
j_call: TRBJ2-3
v_call: TRBV2
cdr3_aa: CASSSGVTDTQYF
cdr3_nt: TGTGCCAGCAGTAGCGGGGTCACAGATACGCAGTATTTT

d_call: -
clone_size: -
j_call: TRBJ1-1
v_call: TRBV20-1
cdr3_aa: CSASIGGIDTEAFF
cdr3_nt: TGCAGTGCTAGTATCGGGGGGATAGATACTGAAGCTTTCTTT

d_call: -
clone_size: -
j_call: TRBJ1-4
v_call: TRBV5-1
cdr3_aa: CASSPTMAATNEKLFF
cdr3_nt: TGCGCCAGCAGCCCGACCATGGCCGCAACTAATGAAAAACTGTTTTTT